These 29 T cell receptor beta chains share one sample of origin, sequenced in a study of PD-1 blockade in classical Hodgkin lymphoma. The method was immunoSEQ multiplex PCR; TCRdb's version includes in-frame clones alone and lacks a portion of them. Of some 8,000 clones listed, 75% to 80% are singletons. The sample's time point: cycle 4 day 1 (C4D1), after less than seven weeks of nivolumab. Each and every patient relapsed after autologous stem cell transplantation, and patients got differing brentuximab vedotin exposure. PBMCs were thawed, and CD8+ T cells were then isolated from them by magnetic negative selection. The material sequenced was CD8+ T cells from blood, taken before the fourth cycle of nivolumab. These receptors originate from a human donor with classical Hodgkin lymphoma.

The V gene is TRBV7-9, the J gene TRBJ1-3, with D perhaps matching TRBD1 (6 bases). The CDR3 consists of 18 residues. The V end was cut by 3 bases, the J end by 2 bases, with 20 bases between. Germline V lookup: CDR1 SEHNR, CDR2 FQNEAQ (reference sequence). The DNA for the CDR3 is TGTGCCAGCAGCTTTCCCACGACAGGACGTATTACTGGAAACACCATATATTTT. Translating gives CASSFPTTGRITGNTIYF.

The chain has TRBV10-3 and TRBJ2-7; D possibly corresponds to TRBD1 (5 bases). V shed 3 bases and J shed 4 bases, with 10 bases lying between them. The CDR3 covers 13 residues. Germline V gene lookup returns CDR1 ENHRY and CDR2 SYGVKD. The CDR3, as DNA: TGTGCCATCAGTGACTCTCAGGGTTACGAGCAGTACTTC. Encoded protein: CAISDSQGYEQYF.

The rearrangement links TRBV11-2 to TRBJ2-7; D is ambiguous. Germline CDR1 and CDR2: SGHAT and FQNNGV. CDR3 length equals 12 residues. Deletions cut 1 base from V and 6 bases from J, with 7 bases between. CDR3 sequence reads: CASSLAGPEQYF. The DNA of the CDR3 is TGTGCCAGCAGCTTAGCCGGACCCGAGCAGTACTTC.

The chain carries TRBV10-3 and TRBJ2-7; maybe TRBD2 (7 bases). The CDR3 extends over 15 amino acids. The V gene's germline CDR1 is ENHRY and CDR2 SYGVKD. V dropped 2 bases and J dropped 2 bases, with 13 bases sitting between them. The CDR3 spells CAISEGGAGPYEQYF. CDR3 in DNA: TGTGCCATCAGTGAGGGGGGGGCAGGTCCCTACGAGCAGTACTTC.

Comment on this clone: An end of the junction does not agree with germline; a read error may underlie this. The CDR3 loop reads CASSLGPGGARTGELFF. The CDR3 DNA follows: TGTGCTAGCAGCTTAGGCCCAGGAGGAGCGCGCACCGGGGAGCTGTTTTTT. The V gene is TRBV7-7, the J gene TRBJ2-2; perhaps TRBD2 as D (5 bases). This CDR3 contains 17 residues. Germline V CDR1 and CDR2: SSHAT, FNYEAQ (reference sequence).

The chain employs TRBV5-6 and TRBJ1-4, with a tentative D call TRBD1 (6 bases). V lost 5 bases and J 4 bases, leaving 12 bases between the germline ends. CDR1 SGHDT and CDR2 YYEEEE come from the germline V gene. CDR3 length: 14 residues. The CDR3 coding sequence is TGTGCCAGCAGGTACAGGGCCCGTAATGAAAAACTGTTTTTT. It yields the protein CASRYRARNEKLFF.

V is TRBV20-1 and J is TRBJ1-1, with D unresolved. This CDR3 is built from 11 residues. Germline V gene sequence: CDR1 DFQATT, CDR2 SNEGSKA (reference sequence). Trimming pared 8 bases from V and 6 bases from J, leaving 13 bases between. In DNA, the CDR3 is TGCAGTATCCTTGACCGGTCTGAAGCTTTCTTT. It yields the protein CSILDRSEAFF.

This clone appeared a single time. The rearrangement uses TRBV11-2 and TRBJ2-7; unclear D gene. The CDR3 spans 16 residues. V dropped 1 base and J dropped 2 bases, with 15 bases sitting between them. Germline V gene lookup returns CDR1 SGHAT and CDR2 FQNNGV. The CDR3 DNA follows: TGTGCCAGCAGCTTAGCCGTTAGCTCTATCGCCTACGAGCAGTACTTC. It encodes CASSLAVSSIAYEQYF.

The chain uses TRBV27 and TRBJ2-5, with 7 bases matching TRBD1. The better agreement between TRBJ2-7 and the DNA end casts doubt on the J call. This CDR3 is 14 amino acids long. In germline, CDR1 is MNHEY, CDR2 SMNVEV (reference sequence). The CDR3 coding sequence is TGTGCCAGCAGTCGCAGACAGGGTTGGCACGAGCAGTACTTC. Amino acids: CASSRRQGWHEQYF.

V and J are TRBV19 and TRBJ2-3; D is uncertain. The germline V and J ends were trimmed by 2 bases and 1 base, with 13 bases remaining between them. The CDR3 contains 16 residues. Germline assignment: CDR1 LNHDA and CDR2 SQIVND (reference sequence). CDR3 sequence (DNA): TGTGCCAGTAGTATAATCCCCGGGCTACGCACAGATACGCAGTATTTT. It is translated as CASSIIPGLRTDTQYF.

This clone was counted only a few times. This chain joins TRBV6-5 and TRBJ1-6; D is undetermined. With 5 bases removed from V and 0 bases from J, the gap between germline ends came to 2 bases. The CDR3 runs to 13 residues. The germline gives CDR1 MNHEY, CDR2 SVGAGI. The CDR3 reads CASSSSYNSPLHF. For the CDR3, the DNA is TGTGCCAGCAGTAGCTCCTATAATTCACCCCTCCACTTT.

The table lists this clone with a few counts. The chain employs TRBV4-1 and TRBJ1-6; D perhaps matches TRBD1 (5 bases). This CDR3 spans 16 amino acids. Deletions cut 1 base from V and 7 bases from J, with 14 bases between. CDR1 is MGHRA, CDR2 YSYEKL, per germline. CDR3 coding DNA: TGCGCCAGCAGCCAAGGGACATTGGGCGAGAATTCACCCCTCCACTTT. As protein: CASSQGTLGENSPLHF.

The chain carries TRBV7-4 and TRBJ2-1; 8 bases align to TRBD2. V dropped 4 bases and J dropped 6; count of bases not matched to a gene: 2. CDR1 and CDR2 (germline): SGHVT, SQSDAQ. The CDR3 runs to 13 residues. The CDR3, as DNA: TGTGCCAGCAGCTGGACTAGCTCCAATGAGCAGTTCTTC. Amino acid sequence: CASSWTSSNEQFF.

The V gene is TRBV5-1, the J gene TRBJ1-2; TRBD1 aligns across 9 bases. The CDR3 runs 16 residues. V lost 1 base and J lost 0; bases outside the gene matches: 4. Germline V lookup: CDR1 SGHRS, CDR2 YFSETQ. The CDR3 reads CASSLSRQGANYGYTF. As DNA, the CDR3 is TGCGCCAGCAGCTTGTCTAGACAGGGGGCTAACTATGGCTACACCTTC.

The chain links TRBV2 to TRBJ2-5; 7 positions agree with TRBD1. The CDR3 has 14 amino acids. Germline CDR1 is SNHLY and CDR2 is FYNNEI. V shed 5 bases and J 3 bases; nucleotides not matched to a gene: 6. CDR3 nucleotides: TGTGCCAGCAGTTGGGACAGCCGAGAAGAGACCCAGTACTTC. Translated: CASSWDSREETQYF. Using reference TRBV2 and TRBJ2-5 for the parts outside the CDR3, the full variable domain is EPEVTQTPSHQVTQMGQEVILRCVPISNHLYFYWYRQILGQKVEFLVSFYNNEISEKSEIFDDQFSVERPDGSNFTLKIRSTKLEDSAMYFCASSWDSREETQYFGPGTRLLVL.

This chain joins TRBV4-3 and TRBJ2-1, with D perhaps matching TRBD2 (6 bases). The germline V gene has CDR1 LGHNA and CDR2 YSLEER. V was trimmed by 4 bases and J by 5 bases, leaving 21 bases between them. This CDR3 has 17 residues. Written as DNA, the CDR3 is TGCGCCAGCAGCCCAACGGGGGACCGGTATTTGGACAATGAGCAGTTCTTC. Translated, it gives CASSPTGDRYLDNEQFF.

By frequency in the sample, this clone is large (0.1 to 1%). The chain recombines TRBV2 with TRBJ2-1; D is perhaps TRBD1 (6 bases). CDR3 length equals 14 residues. Germline values: CDR1 SNHLY, CDR2 FYNNEI. V was clipped by 3 bases and J by 2 bases, with 8 bases between them. For the CDR3, the DNA is TGTGCCAGCAGTGATGGGACACCCTACAATGAGCAGTTCTTC. It yields the protein CASSDGTPYNEQFF. Together with reference TRBV2 and TRBJ2-1, the CDR3 gives the full variable domain: EPEVTQTPSHQVTQMGQEVILRCVPISNHLYFYWYRQILGQKVEFLVSFYNNEISEKSEIFDDQFSVERPDGSNFTLKIRSTKLEDSAMYFCASSDGTPYNEQFFGPGTRLTVL.

In its sample, this clone was seen once. The chain employs TRBV28 and TRBJ2-7, with 15 bases matching TRBD2. This CDR3 comprises 20 residues. Trimming removed 3 bases from V and 1 base from J; junction bases left unmatched: 13. CDR1 is MDHEN and CDR2 is SYDVKM in the germline V gene. This CDR3 is CASSFRIVGLAGGGSYEQYF. CDR3 nucleotide sequence: TGTGCCAGCAGTTTTCGGATCGTGGGACTAGCGGGAGGAGGATCCTACGAGCAGTACTTC.

This rearrangement joins TRBV4-3 to TRBJ1-4, with D hard to call. V gave up 0 bases and J gave up 13 bases, with 9 bases separating them. This CDR3 region has 12 residues. CDR1 LGHNA and CDR2 YSLEER come from the germline V gene. CDR3 bases: TGCGCCAGCAGCCAAGAAGGTGAAGGACTGTTTTTT. Translated, it gives CASSQEGEGLFF.

This clone was recorded a few times. This chain connects TRBV28 to TRBJ2-5; D is perhaps TRBD1 or TRBD2 (5 bases each). V was cut by 3 bases and J by 5 bases, with 13 bases left in between. CDR3 length equals 14 residues. Germline loops: CDR1 MDHEN, CDR2 SYDVKM. CDR3 nucleotides: TGTGCCAGCAGTTTTACGGGGACGGAGGAGACCCAGTACTTC. This codes for CASSFTGTEETQYF.

This rearrangement joins TRBV9 to TRBJ2-1; D gene ambiguous. The CDR3 spans 15 residues. Germline CDR1 SGDLS, CDR2 YYNGEE. V lost 0 bases to trimming and J lost 1 base, with 8 bases between them. The CDR3 region is CASSVDARSYNEQFF. CDR3 nucleotides: TGTGCCAGCAGCGTAGACGCCCGATCCTACAATGAGCAGTTCTTC.

This sequence joins TRBV2 and TRBJ2-2; D unresolved. V lost 1 base, J lost 3 bases, and 15 bases lay in between. The CDR3 length is 17 residues. The germline gives CDR1 SNHLY, CDR2 FYNNEI. CDR3 bases: TGTGCCAGCAGTGAAGGCTATCTCGGTCCGGACACCGGGGAGCTGTTTTTT. The encoded protein is CASSEGYLGPDTGELFF.

The chain carries TRBV7-2 and TRBJ2-1; D is perhaps TRBD1 (5 bases). V lost 3 bases and J lost 13, with 7 bases in between. The germline V gene has CDR1 SGHTA and CDR2 FQGNSA. This CDR3 comprises 10 residues. The CDR3 region is CASSFRVQFF. In DNA form, the CDR3 reads TGTGCCAGCAGCTTCAGGGTCCAGTTCTTC.

By proportion, this clone is medium-sized. The chain links TRBV30 to TRBJ2-1; D possibly corresponds to TRBD1 (6 bases). The germline V gene has CDR1 GTSNPN and CDR2 SVGIG (reference sequence). The CDR3 is made up of 12 amino acids. The V end lost 3 bases, the J end lost 11 bases, and 14 bases lay between the germline ends. CDR3 DNA: TGTGCCTGGAGCTCGATCCGGGACAAGCAGTTCTTC. Residues: CAWSSIRDKQFF. Using reference TRBV30 and TRBJ2-1 for the parts outside the CDR3, the full variable domain is SQTIHQWPATLVQPVGSPLSLECTVEGTSNPNLYWYRQAAGRGLQLLFYSVGIGQISSEVPQNLSASRPQDRQFILSSKKLLLSDSGFYLCAWSSIRDKQFFGPGTRLTVL.

This rearrangement joins TRBV19 to TRBJ2-4; D is perhaps TRBD1 (6 bases). Trimming removed 1 base at V and 15 bases at J, with 19 bases between. From germline, CDR1 is LNHDA and CDR2 SQIVND (reference sequence). This CDR3 region has 14 residues. CDR3: CASSIGVGGLRRYF. The CDR3, as DNA: TGTGCCAGTAGTATAGGGGTAGGGGGATTACGTCGGTACTTC.

The chain links TRBV9 to TRBJ2-1; no definite D call. Trimming left V 4 bases short and J 10 bases short, with 18 bases between. The CDR3 covers 14 residues. From germline, CDR1 is SGDLS and CDR2 YYNGEE. The DNA for the CDR3 is TGTGCCAGCAGCTCAGAAGGTTCCGCGGAAGAGCAGTTCTTC. This encodes CASSSEGSAEEQFF.

This chain uses TRBV30 with TRBJ2-6; D is unclear. The CDR3 is 15 amino acids. Deletions cut 0 bases from V and 1 base from J, with 7 bases between. Germline lookup yields CDR1 GTSNPN and CDR2 SVGIG (reference sequence). The CDR3 here is CAWSVFGSGANVLTF. CDR3 in DNA: TGTGCCTGGAGTGTTTTTGGTTCTGGGGCCAACGTCCTGACTTTC.

This chain joins TRBV4-1 and TRBJ1-1, with a tentative D call TRBD1 (5 bases). The CDR3 is 13 amino acids. Germline CDR1 reads MGHRA; CDR2 reads YSYEKL. V lost 5 bases and J lost 7, with 14 bases in between. The CDR3 DNA reads TGCGCCAGCAGCAACCAGGGAGTAGGTGAAGCTTTCTTT. Residues: CASSNQGVGEAFF.

The chain employs TRBV2 and TRBJ2-7; D is unclear. From germline, CDR1 is SNHLY and CDR2 FYNNEI. Deletions cut 1 base from V and 3 bases from J, with 10 bases between. The CDR3 runs 14 residues. Here the CDR3 DNA reads TGTGCCAGCAGTGAAGGTCAGCAAAACTACGAGCAGTACTTC. Protein: CASSEGQQNYEQYF.